Listed below are T cell receptor beta chains from one sample, sequenced in a study of tissue T cells after allogeneic stem cell transplantation. Measured with immunoSEQ multiplex PCR; TCRdb has only the in-frame clones, and not every one. Among a few thousand clones listed, over 55% were seen once. The sample consisted of tissue from the jejunum, taken at autopsy. Source of these receptors: a male donor at least 60 years old with lung cancer. CDR3s include the opening cysteine and the closing phenylalanine or tryptophan. Each record gives: clone size, J gene, D gene, V gene, CDR3 protein, CDR3 DNA. The D gene is left open where the match is weak. Clone size is given for some rows only: seen once, a few or many times, or a class if the clone is expanded.

clone_size: -; j_call: TRBJ2-2; d_call: -; v_call: TRBV5-1; cdr3_aa: CASSVGANTGELFF; cdr3_nt: TGCGCCAGCAGCGTCGGGGCGAACACCGGGGAGCTGTTTTTT
clone_size: -; j_call: TRBJ1-4; d_call: TRBD1; v_call: TRBV7-8; cdr3_aa: CASSFPGTGSGKLFF; cdr3_nt: TGTGCCAGCAGCTTCCCCGGGACAGGCTCGGGGAAACTGTTTTTT
clone_size: -; j_call: TRBJ1-1; d_call: -; v_call: TRBV12-2; cdr3_aa: CASRLPGNTEAFF; cdr3_nt: TGTGCAAGTCGCCTACCAGGGAACACTGAAGCTTTCTTT
clone_size: -; j_call: TRBJ1-2; d_call: TRBD1; v_call: TRBV4-3; cdr3_aa: CASSQDFRQGYGYTF; cdr3_nt: TGCGCCAGCAGCCAAGATTTCCGACAGGGCTATGGCTACACCTTC
clone_size: -; j_call: TRBJ2-5; d_call: -; v_call: TRBV6-6; cdr3_aa: CASSYPRPERETQYF; cdr3_nt: TGTGCCAGCAGTTACCCCAGACCGGAGCGGGAGACCCAGTACTTC
clone_size: -; j_call: TRBJ2-3; d_call: TRBD2; v_call: TRBV3-1/TRBV3-2; cdr3_aa: CASSSRTSGRGDTQYF; cdr3_nt: TGTGCCAGCAGCAGCAGGACTAGCGGGAGAGGGGATACGCAGTATTTT
clone_size: -; j_call: TRBJ2-3; d_call: TRBD2; v_call: TRBV6-6; cdr3_aa: CASIPAGITDTQYF; cdr3_nt: TGTGCCAGCATTCCAGCGGGAATCACAGATACGCAGTATTTT
clone_size: -; j_call: TRBJ2-3; d_call: -; v_call: TRBV12-5; cdr3_aa: CASGLTGGVNRVTDTQYF; cdr3_nt: TGTGCTAGTGGTTTGACGGGGGGCGTTAATAGGGTCACAGATACGCAGTATTTT
clone_size: -; j_call: TRBJ1-4; d_call: TRBD1; v_call: TRBV29-1; cdr3_aa: CSVGLATGKGSGEKLFF; cdr3_nt: TGCAGCGTTGGATTGGCGACAGGGAAGGGTTCGGGAGAAAAACTGTTTTTT
clone_size: -; j_call: TRBJ1-5; d_call: TRBD1; v_call: TRBV6-5; cdr3_aa: CASRDREDQPQHF; cdr3_nt: TGTGCCAGCAGAGACAGGGAAGATCAGCCCCAGCATTTT
clone_size: -; j_call: TRBJ1-2; d_call: TRBD1; v_call: TRBV12-5; cdr3_aa: CASGPLSRQGDVYGYTF; cdr3_nt: TGTGCTAGTGGCCCCCTATCTCGACAGGGGGATGTCTATGGCTACACCTTC
clone_size: -; j_call: TRBJ2-7; d_call: -; v_call: TRBV10-1; cdr3_aa: CASSETAPLPGAYEQYF; cdr3_nt: TGCGCCAGCAGTGAAACGGCCCCTCTGCCGGGGGCCTACGAGCAGTACTTC
clone_size: -; j_call: TRBJ2-5; d_call: -; v_call: TRBV2; cdr3_aa: CATQTGLAETQYF; cdr3_nt: TGTGCCACCCAAACAGGGTTGGCAGAGACCCAGTACTTC
clone_size: -; j_call: TRBJ2-2; d_call: -; v_call: TRBV6-5; cdr3_aa: CASTGRATGELFF; cdr3_nt: TGTGCCAGCACCGGCAGGGCCACCGGGGAGCTGTTTTTT
clone_size: -; j_call: TRBJ2-1; d_call: TRBD2; v_call: TRBV18; cdr3_aa: CASSPRLAGGSGEQFF; cdr3_nt: TGTGCCAGCTCACCGCGACTAGCGGGGGGGTCAGGTGAGCAGTTCTTC
clone_size: -; j_call: TRBJ2-3; d_call: -; v_call: TRBV11-3; cdr3_aa: CASSLIGTDTQYF; cdr3_nt: TGTGCCAGCAGCTTAATAGGGACAGATACGCAGTATTTT
clone_size: few; j_call: TRBJ2-5; d_call: TRBD2; v_call: TRBV6-5; cdr3_aa: CATTPTSPRETQYF; cdr3_nt: TGTGCCACGACGCCGACTAGCCCCAGGGAGACCCAGTACTTC
clone_size: -; j_call: TRBJ2-3; d_call: -; v_call: TRBV19; cdr3_aa: CASSMELTSTDTQYF; cdr3_nt: TGTGCCAGTAGTATGGAGTTAACCAGCACAGATACGCAGTATTTT
clone_size: -; j_call: TRBJ2-2; d_call: -; v_call: TRBV7-2; cdr3_aa: CASSLDPSLAGELFF; cdr3_nt: TGTGCCAGCAGCTTAGATCCTAGCTTGGCCGGGGAGCTGTTTTTT
clone_size: -; j_call: TRBJ2-3; d_call: -; v_call: TRBV12-3/TRBV12-4; cdr3_aa: CASSIGSTDTQYF; cdr3_nt: TGTGCCAGCAGTATCGGCAGCACAGATACGCAGTATTTT
clone_size: -; j_call: TRBJ2-7; d_call: TRBD2; v_call: TRBV27; cdr3_aa: CASSLVAGGQQYF; cdr3_nt: TGTGCCAGCAGTTTGGTTGCGGGGGGGCAGCAGTACTTC
clone_size: -; j_call: TRBJ2-6; d_call: TRBD1; v_call: TRBV19; cdr3_aa: CASSDRGGSGANVLTF; cdr3_nt: TGTGCCAGTAGTGACAGGGGAGGCTCTGGGGCCAACGTCCTGACTTTC
clone_size: -; j_call: TRBJ2-7; d_call: -; v_call: TRBV18; cdr3_aa: CASSPPGLNSYEQYF; cdr3_nt: TGTGCCAGCTCACCACCGGGACTCAACTCCTACGAGCAGTACTTC
clone_size: few; j_call: TRBJ1-4; d_call: TRBD1; v_call: TRBV10-1; cdr3_aa: CASSSWRTGEEKLFF; cdr3_nt: TGCGCCAGCAGCTCCTGGAGGACAGGTGAGGAAAAACTGTTTTTT
clone_size: -; j_call: TRBJ2-3; d_call: -; v_call: TRBV24-1; cdr3_aa: CATSDPQGNTDTQYF; cdr3_nt: TGTGCCACCAGTGATCCCCAGGGGAACACAGATACGCAGTATTTT
clone_size: medium-sized; j_call: TRBJ2-7; d_call: TRBD2; v_call: TRBV7-2; cdr3_aa: CASSLEGTSGAEQYF; cdr3_nt: TGTGCCAGCAGCTTAGAAGGGACTAGCGGGGCCGAGCAGTACTTC
clone_size: -; j_call: TRBJ2-5; d_call: -; v_call: TRBV13; cdr3_aa: CASSLATTSRGETQYF; cdr3_nt: TGTGCCAGCAGCTTAGCCACAACTAGTAGAGGAGAGACCCAGTACTTC
clone_size: -; j_call: TRBJ2-7; d_call: TRBD1; v_call: TRBV7-3; cdr3_aa: CASSPSGQFYEQYF; cdr3_nt: TGTGCCAGCAGCCCCTCGGGACAGTTCTACGAGCAGTACTTC
clone_size: -; j_call: TRBJ1-2; d_call: TRBD1; v_call: TRBV3-1/TRBV3-2; cdr3_aa: CASSPGQGALGGYTF; cdr3_nt: TGTGCCAGCAGCCCGGGACAGGGGGCGCTGGGGGGCTACACCTTC
clone_size: -; j_call: TRBJ2-4; d_call: -; v_call: TRBV7-9; cdr3_aa: CASRPITGAQLRNIQYF; cdr3_nt: TGTGCCAGCAGACCAATAACCGGGGCCCAGTTAAGAAACATTCAGTACTTC
clone_size: -; j_call: TRBJ1-4; d_call: -; v_call: TRBV2; cdr3_aa: CASTTDSRGEGNEKLFF; cdr3_nt: TGTGCCAGCACCACCGACTCAAGAGGGGAAGGGAATGAAAAACTGTTTTTT
clone_size: -; j_call: TRBJ1-1; d_call: -; v_call: TRBV30; cdr3_aa: CAFIPRTREAFF; cdr3_nt: TGTGCCTTTATACCGCGGACAAGAGAAGCTTTCTTT
clone_size: few; j_call: TRBJ1-6; d_call: -; v_call: TRBV6-6; cdr3_aa: CASSYMGGSINSPLHF; cdr3_nt: TGTGCCAGCAGTTACATGGGTGGGTCTATTAATTCACCCCTCCACTTT
clone_size: few; j_call: TRBJ2-5; d_call: -; v_call: TRBV12-3/TRBV12-4; cdr3_aa: CAINRRGGETQYF; cdr3_nt: TGTGCCATAAACAGGCGGGGTGGAGAGACCCAGTACTTC
clone_size: few; j_call: TRBJ2-7; d_call: TRBD2; v_call: TRBV6-5; cdr3_aa: CASSYSPGLAYEQYF; cdr3_nt: TGTGCCAGCAGTTACTCCCCGGGACTAGCGTACGAGCAGTACTTC
clone_size: few; j_call: TRBJ2-5; d_call: TRBD2; v_call: TRBV7-8; cdr3_aa: CASSLAGLAGAGETQYF; cdr3_nt: TGTGCCAGCAGCTTAGCCGGACTAGCGGGAGCGGGAGAGACCCAGTACTTC
clone_size: -; j_call: TRBJ2-3; d_call: TRBD2; v_call: TRBV6-5; cdr3_aa: CASSVGGITDTQYF; cdr3_nt: TGTGCCAGCAGCGTCGGGGGGATCACAGATACGCAGTATTTT
clone_size: -; j_call: TRBJ2-3; d_call: -; v_call: TRBV6-5; cdr3_aa: CASRTPLWPADTQYF; cdr3_nt: TGTGCCAGCAGAACCCCCTTATGGCCGGCGGATACGCAGTATTTT
clone_size: -; j_call: TRBJ2-2; d_call: TRBD1; v_call: TRBV24-1; cdr3_aa: CATSDYQGANTGELFF; cdr3_nt: TGTGCCACCAGTGATTATCAGGGGGCGAACACCGGGGAGCTGTTTTTT
clone_size: medium-sized; j_call: TRBJ2-5; d_call: TRBD1; v_call: TRBV24-1; cdr3_aa: CATSEAEQGDLLQETQYF; cdr3_nt: TGTGCCACCAGTGAGGCGGAACAGGGGGACCTCCTTCAAGAGACCCAGTACTTC
clone_size: -; j_call: TRBJ2-2; d_call: -; v_call: TRBV5-1; cdr3_aa: CASSLDSLPTGELFF; cdr3_nt: TGCGCCAGCAGCTTGGACAGCCTACCCACCGGGGAGCTGTTTTTT
clone_size: -; j_call: TRBJ2-1; d_call: -; v_call: TRBV9; cdr3_aa: CASSVGGNSYNEQFF; cdr3_nt: TGTGCCAGCAGCGTAGGGGGGAACTCCTACAATGAGCAGTTCTTC
clone_size: -; j_call: TRBJ2-4; d_call: TRBD2; v_call: TRBV5-4; cdr3_aa: CASSLAGTSGNIQYF; cdr3_nt: TGTGCCAGCAGCTTGGCCGGGACTAGCGGAAACATTCAGTACTTC
clone_size: -; j_call: TRBJ2-2; d_call: TRBD2; v_call: TRBV5-1; cdr3_aa: CASSTGLAGGTTGELFF; cdr3_nt: TGCGCCAGCAGCACTGGACTAGCGGGGGGAACCACCGGGGAGCTGTTTTTT
clone_size: -; j_call: TRBJ1-6; d_call: -; v_call: TRBV7-2; cdr3_aa: CASSSAAVQNSPLHF; cdr3_nt: TGTGCCAGCAGCTCGGCGGCGGTCCAAAATTCACCCCTCCACTTT
clone_size: few; j_call: TRBJ2-2; d_call: -; v_call: TRBV6-2/TRBV6-3; cdr3_aa: CASSSNRAGELFF; cdr3_nt: TGTGCCAGCAGCTCAAATAGGGCCGGGGAGCTGTTTTTT
clone_size: large; j_call: TRBJ2-3; d_call: -; v_call: TRBV19; cdr3_aa: CASKVQDTQYF; cdr3_nt: TGTGCCAGTAAGGTTCAGGATACGCAGTATTTT
clone_size: -; j_call: TRBJ1-5; d_call: -; v_call: TRBV5-5; cdr3_aa: CASSLIPRNQPQHF; cdr3_nt: TGTGCCAGCAGCTTGATACCGCGCAATCAGCCCCAGCATTTT
clone_size: -; j_call: TRBJ2-7; d_call: -; v_call: TRBV28; cdr3_aa: CASSYDSAYEQYF; cdr3_nt: TGTGCCAGCAGTTACGACAGCGCCTACGAGCAGTACTTC
clone_size: few; j_call: TRBJ1-5; d_call: -; v_call: TRBV19; cdr3_aa: CASSIGQVSPQHF; cdr3_nt: TGTGCCAGTAGTATAGGACAGGTCAGCCCCCAGCATTTT